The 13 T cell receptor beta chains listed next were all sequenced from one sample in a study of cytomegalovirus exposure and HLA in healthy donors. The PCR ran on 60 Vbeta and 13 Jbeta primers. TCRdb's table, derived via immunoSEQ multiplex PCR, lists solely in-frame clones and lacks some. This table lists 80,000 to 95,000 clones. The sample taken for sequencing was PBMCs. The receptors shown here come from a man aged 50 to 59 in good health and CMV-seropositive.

The CDR3 region has the DNA TGTGCCAGCAGCCCGCCCGGTCTAGCGGGAGGTGAGACCCAGTACTTC. Protein sequence: CASSPPGLAGGETQYF. The chain is built from TRBV11-3 and TRBJ2-5, with TRBD2 matching over 11 bases. The V segment lost 5 bases and the J segment 5 bases; nucleotides outside the gene matches: 10. This CDR3 region has 16 residues. CDR1 and CDR2 from the germline V gene are SGHNT and YENEEA.

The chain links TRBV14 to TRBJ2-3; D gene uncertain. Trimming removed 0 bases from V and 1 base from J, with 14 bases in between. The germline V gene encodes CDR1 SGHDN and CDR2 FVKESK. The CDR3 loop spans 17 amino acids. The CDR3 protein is CASSQDPRRSGTDTQYF. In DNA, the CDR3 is TGTGCCAGCAGCCAAGATCCCCGTCGTTCAGGCACAGATACGCAGTATTTT.

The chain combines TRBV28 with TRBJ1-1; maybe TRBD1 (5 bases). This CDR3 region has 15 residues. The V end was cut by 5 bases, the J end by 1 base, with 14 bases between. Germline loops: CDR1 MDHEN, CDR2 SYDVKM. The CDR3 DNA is TGTGCCAGCAGTATCCCACAGGAAGGGAACACTGAAGCTTTCTTT. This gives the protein CASSIPQEGNTEAFF.

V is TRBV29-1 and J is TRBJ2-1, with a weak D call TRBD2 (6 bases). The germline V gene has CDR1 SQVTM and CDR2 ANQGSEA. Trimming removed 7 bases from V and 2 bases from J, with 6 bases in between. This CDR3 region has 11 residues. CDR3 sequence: CSAGAYNEQFF. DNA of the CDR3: TGCAGCGCGGGAGCCTACAATGAGCAGTTCTTC.

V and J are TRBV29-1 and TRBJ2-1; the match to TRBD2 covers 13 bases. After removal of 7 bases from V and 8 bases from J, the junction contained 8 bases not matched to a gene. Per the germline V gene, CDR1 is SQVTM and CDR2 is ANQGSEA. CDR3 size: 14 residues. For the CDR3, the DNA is TGCAGCGCTTTGACTAGCGGGAGGCTCGATGAGCAGTTCTTC. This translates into CSALTSGRLDEQFF.

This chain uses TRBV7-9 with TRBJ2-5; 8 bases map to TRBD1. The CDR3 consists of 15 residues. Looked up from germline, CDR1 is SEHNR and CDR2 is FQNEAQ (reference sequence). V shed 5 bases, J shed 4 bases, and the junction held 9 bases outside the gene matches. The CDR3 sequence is CASSPRQGTVETQYF. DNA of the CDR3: TGTGCCAGCAGCCCAAGACAGGGGACGGTAGAGACCCAGTACTTC. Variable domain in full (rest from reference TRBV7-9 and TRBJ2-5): DTGVSQNPRHKITKRGQNVTFRCDPISEHNRLYWYRQTLGQGPEFLTYFQNEAQLEKSRLLSDRFSAERPKGSFSTLEIQRTEQGDSAMYLCASSPRQGTVETQYFGPGTRLLVL.

In DNA, the CDR3 is TGTGCCAGCAGTTATAAATACAGGACCGGGGAGCTGTTTTTT. Encoded protein: CASSYKYRTGELFF. The chain couples TRBV6-5 to TRBJ2-2, with a possible D match to TRBD1 (5 bases). There are 14 residues in the CDR3. Trimming took 3 bases from V and 5 from J, leaving 10 bases between them. CDR1 and CDR2 (germline): MNHEY, SVGAGI.

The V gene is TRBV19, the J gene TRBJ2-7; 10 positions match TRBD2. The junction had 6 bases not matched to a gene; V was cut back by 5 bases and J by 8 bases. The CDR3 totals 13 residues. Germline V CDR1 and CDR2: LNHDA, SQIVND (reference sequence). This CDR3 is CASSPSGGGKQYF. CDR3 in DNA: TGTGCCAGTAGTCCTAGCGGGGGAGGGAAGCAGTACTTC.

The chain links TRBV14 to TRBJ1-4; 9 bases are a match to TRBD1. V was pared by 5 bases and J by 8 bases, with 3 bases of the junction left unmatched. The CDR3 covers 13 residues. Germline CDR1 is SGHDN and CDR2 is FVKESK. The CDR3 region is CASSAGTGEKLFF. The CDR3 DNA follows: TGTGCCAGCAGCGCGGGGACAGGGGAAAAACTGTTTTTT.

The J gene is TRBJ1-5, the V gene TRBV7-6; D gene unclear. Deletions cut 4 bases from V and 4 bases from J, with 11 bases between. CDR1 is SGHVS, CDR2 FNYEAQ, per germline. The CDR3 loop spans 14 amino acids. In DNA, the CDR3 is TGTGCCAGCAGCTCCCACAGTGGGAATCAGCCCCAGCATTTT. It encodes CASSSHSGNQPQHF.

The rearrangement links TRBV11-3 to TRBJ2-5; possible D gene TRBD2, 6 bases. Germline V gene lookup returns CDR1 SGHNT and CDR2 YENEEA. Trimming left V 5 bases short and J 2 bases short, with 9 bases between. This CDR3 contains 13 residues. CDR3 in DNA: TGTGCCAGCAGCCGGGGGTTTCAAGAGACCCAGTACTTC. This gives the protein CASSRGFQETQYF.

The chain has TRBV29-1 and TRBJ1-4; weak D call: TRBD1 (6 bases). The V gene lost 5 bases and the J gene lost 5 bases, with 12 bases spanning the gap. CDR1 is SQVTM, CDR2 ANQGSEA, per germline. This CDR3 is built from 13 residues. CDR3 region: CSVTSQGNEKLFF. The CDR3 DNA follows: TGCAGCGTTACATCACAGGGCAATGAAAAACTGTTTTTT.

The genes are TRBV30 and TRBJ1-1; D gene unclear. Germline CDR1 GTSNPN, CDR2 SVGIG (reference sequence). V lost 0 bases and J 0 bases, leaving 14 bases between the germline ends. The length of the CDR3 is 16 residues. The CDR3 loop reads CAWSVRLGSMNTEAFF. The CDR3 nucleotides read TGTGCCTGGAGTGTACGTTTGGGGAGTATGAACACTGAAGCTTTCTTT.